This TCR beta chain was found in a study of Ad26.COV2.S vaccination and SARS-CoV-2 variants. The assay was immunoSEQ multiplex PCR, and TCRdb's table has in-frame clones only and misses some. The sample has 350,000 to 450,000 clones; about 91% are singletons. Per germline, CDR1 GTSNPN and CDR2 SVGIG (reference sequence). Trimming removed 3 bases from V and 1 base from J; junction bases left unmatched: 9. This CDR3 comprises 16 residues. The treatment denotes: over 15 received Ad26.COV2.S at low or high dose, single or two shots; a few received placebo; per-sample allocation not given. The samples were gathered on day 63 after the first injection of vaccine or placebo.

Sequencing used peripheral blood, obtained in a trial of Ad26.COV2.S vaccine versus placebo. This TCR came from a person aged 18 to 65 who received the Ad26.COV2.S COVID-19 vaccine or a placebo. The chain has TRBV30 and TRBJ2-1; 7 nucleotides match TRBD2. CDR3 in DNA: TGTGCCTGGAGAGGTAGCCCCGGGGGGTCCTACAATGAGCAGTTCTTC. It encodes CAWRGSPGGSYNEQFF.